This T cell receptor (beta chain) appears in the sequencing data of a study of naive CD8 T cells in extremely preterm neonates (dated by TCRdb to the late 2010s). In the study overall: The abstract gives the adult participants' age range as 25-50 years, whereas the methods give 20-50 years. The study compared TCRbeta CDR3 repertoires of sorted naive CD8+ T cells across four age groups: extremely preterm neonates, term neonates, young children and adults.

The peripheral blood donors were five healthy children aged about 16-60 months who were having elective routine surgery, plus five healthy nonsmoking adults. The adult controls were healthy nonsmokers aged 20-50 years, with a median age of approximately 40 years. A FACSAria III cell sorter was used to sort live, Annexin V-negative naive CD8+ T cells (CD3+CD8+CD45RA+CCR7+). Each sample yielded between roughly 17,000 and 100,000 sorted naive CD8+ T cells. Ficoll-Paque density gradient centrifugation was used to isolate mononuclear cells from diluted blood. Mononuclear cells were cryopreserved in 10% DMSO with approximately 90% FBS and stored long term at -150°C before sorting. After thawing, cells were stained with Annexin V along with antibodies against CD3, CD8, CCR7 and CD45RA. The DNeasy Blood and Tissue Kit was used to extract genomic DNA from sorted cell pellets that had been snap-frozen. General conclusions and limits of the study: Significantly lower iChao1 richness than in all other age groups (p < 0.05) and an even clone distribution were observed in preterm neonates, indicating a less rich repertoire. Prospective longitudinal studies of preterm and term neonates were called for by the authors so that T cell development could be tracked within individuals. As limitations, the authors pointed to a small sample size and variable productive template counts among preterm samples. A larger fraction of CDR3 nucleotide sequences was shared among preterm neonates (about 2.7%) than among term neonates (about 0.4%), young children (0.03%) and adults (about 0.01%). Compared with the older groups, preterm CDR3s were shorter and closer to germline, carrying fewer N additions and showing less junctional trimming.

A two-step, bias-controlled multiplex PCR was used to amplify TCRbeta CDR3 regions from genomic DNA. The multiplex PCR included primers specific for each TRBV and TRBJ gene segment. TCRbeta repertoire data were generated with the immunoSEQ Assay. Per the original workflow: To merge closely related sequences, reads went through filtering and clustering using a relative-frequency ratio and a modified nearest-neighbor algorithm. The V, D and J gene assignments for CDR3 sequences were based on IMGT annotation. Template counts were normalized for PCR amplification bias and quantified against synthetic TCR CDR3 analog sequences. Only unique productive sequences, defined as in-frame CDR3 sequences lacking stop codons, were included in the analyses. The immunoSEQ Analyzer software was used to compute clonality, defined as 1 minus Pielou's evenness, and iChao1 richness. Statistical tests were run in JMP, with either Student's t-test or a non-parametric test chosen according to Shapiro-Wilk normality results. The table comes from immuneACCESS by way of TCRdb, which keeps in-frame sequences with V and J called. Part of the clones is missing from these tables; in studies checked, under half for an unresolved V gene and the rest for unknown reasons. V, J and clone size were drawn from that table, and D and trimming were deduced from the DNA. Within this sample are roughly 5,000 clones, with approximately 98% of them counted one time only. The ten largest clonotypes hold about 0.5% of the sample.

V is reduced by 6 bases and J by 7 bases, leaving a spacing of 17 bases between them. For CDR1 and CDR2, the germline V gene (reference sequence) lists MNHEY and SMNVEV. Including the terminal cysteine and phenylalanine, the CDR3 comprises 14 residues. The retained sequence is limited to the CDR3, 42 bases, with the frame set at the first base. Comments on this clone: No antigen is known for it. Nothing much larger sits one base from this clone, and base qualities are not available.

The chain links TRBV27 with TRBJ2-3; perhaps TRBD2 is the D gene, with 7 bases matching. The receptor's source is a human donor in good health. Material: naive CD8+ T cells from blood. DNA sequence: TGTGCCAGCAGCATGGGGGGGCGCGGGCATACGCAGTATTTT. Translated, this is CASSMGGRGHTQYF.